This is a list of T cell receptor beta chains from one sample in a study of blood T cell repertoires in COVID-19. The repertoire was sequenced with immunoSEQ multiplex PCR; TCRdb's copy has only in-frame clones and lacks some. The data show approximately 180,000 clones, 70% to 90% seen once. Sequenced sample: peripheral blood. The receptors come from a human donor in a cohort sampled during active COVID-19. CDR3s include the opening cysteine and the closing phenylalanine or tryptophan. The D gene is left open where the match is weak. Clone size, where shown, is once, few, many, or a class for clones that have expanded.

v_call	j_call	d_call	cdr3_length	clone_size	cdr3_nt	cdr3_aa
TRBV9	TRBJ2-3	TRBD2	18	few	TGTGCCAGCAGCCCGTATATAGCGGGGGGGCGTAGCACAGATACGCAGTATTTT	CASSPYIAGGRSTDTQYF
TRBV9	TRBJ2-2	NA	14	once	TGTGCCAGCAGCGTAGGACTAGGGGCCGGGGAGCTGTTTTTT	CASSVGLGAGELFF
TRBV6-4	TRBJ2-1	NA	14	NA	TGTGCCAGCAGCGAAGGGGGAGACTCCAATGAGCAGTTCTTC	CASSEGGDSNEQFF
TRBV27	TRBJ2-7	TRBD2	17	NA	TGTGCCAGCACCCCGTTTTCGGGCGGGAGAGTTCGCCACGAGCAGTACTTC	CASTPFSGGRVRHEQYF
TRBV7-2	TRBJ2-7	NA	12	once	TGTGCCAGCAGCCCTACTTCCTACGAGCAGTACTTC	CASSPTSYEQYF
TRBV6-2/TRBV6-3	TRBJ1-6	NA	12	NA	TGTGCCAGCGGCCGGGGGGATTCACCCCTCCACTTT	CASGRGDSPLHF
TRBV9	TRBJ2-3	NA	18	NA	TGTGCCAGCAGCGTAACTAATCAAATGGGGCTTGAGACAGATACGCAGTATTTT	CASSVTNQMGLETDTQYF
TRBV9	TRBJ1-1	NA	14	once	TGTGCCAGCAGCGGAAAATTACAGGGCTCTGAAGCTTTCTTT	CASSGKLQGSEAFF
TRBV7-2	TRBJ2-3	TRBD2	15	NA	TGTGCCAGCAGCTTAGTAGCGGGAGCTTCAGATACGCAGTATTTT	CASSLVAGASDTQYF
TRBV6-5	TRBJ2-2	TRBD1	15	once	TGTGCCAGCAGTCTCAGGGGGCTAAACACCGGGGAGCTGTTTTTT	CASSLRGLNTGELFF
TRBV3-1/TRBV3-2	TRBJ1-2	TRBD1	15	NA	TGTGCCAGCAGCCAGACAGGGTGGGGCTACTATGGCTACACCTTC	CASSQTGWGYYGYTF
TRBV3-1/TRBV3-2	TRBJ1-4	NA	14	NA	TGTGCCAGCAGCCAAGATACAGCGGATGAAAAACTGTTTTTT	CASSQDTADEKLFF
TRBV9	TRBJ1-2	TRBD1	15	few	TGTGCCAGCAGCGTAGAAGGGGGCGCGGGCTATGGCTACACCTTC	CASSVEGGAGYGYTF
TRBV5-6	TRBJ2-5	TRBD1	15	NA	TGTGCCAGCAGCCCCCAGGGACAGCGATCCGGGACCCAGTACTTC	CASSPQGQRSGTQYF
TRBV6-5	TRBJ2-7	NA	15	NA	TGTGCCAGCAGTTACTCTCCGGGACAAATCTACGAGCAGTACTTC	CASSYSPGQIYEQYF
TRBV7-2	TRBJ2-2	TRBD2	16	NA	TGTGCCAGCAGCCCGGGACTAGCGGGGGGCGAAGGGGAGCTGTTTTTT	CASSPGLAGGEGELFF
TRBV5-6	TRBJ1-2	NA	11	NA	TGTGCCAGCAGCACGAGGGATGGCTACACCTTC	CASSTRDGYTF
TRBV2	TRBJ1-2	NA	12	NA	TGTGCCAGCAGGGAGAGTGGAGGAGGCTACACCTTC	CASRESGGGYTF
TRBV27	TRBJ1-1	NA	13	once	TGTGCCAGCAGTCCGGCGGAGGGCACTGAAGCTTTCTTT	CASSPAEGTEAFF
TRBV2	TRBJ2-7	NA	13	NA	TGTGCCAGTTCCGCCCTAGCTGGCTACGAGCAGTACTTC	CASSALAGYEQYF
TRBV3-1/TRBV3-2	TRBJ1-2	NA	14	NA	TGTGCCAGCAGCCAAGCGGCCAGGGGCTATGGCTACACCTTC	CASSQAARGYGYTF
TRBV19	TRBJ2-7	NA	13	NA	TGTGCCAGTAGTACAACAGGGTTATACGAGCAGTACTTC	CASSTTGLYEQYF
TRBV11-3	TRBJ1-1	NA	13	once	TGTGCCAGCAGCTTAGACGGAGACACTGAAGCTTTCTTT	CASSLDGDTEAFF
TRBV7-9	TRBJ2-7	TRBD1	15	NA	TGTGCCAGCAGCCCTGTTCAGGGGGCCTCCTACGAGCAGTACTTC	CASSPVQGASYEQYF
TRBV3-1/TRBV3-2	TRBJ1-2	NA	15	NA	TGTGCCAGCAGCCGGATAGGACAGCATAACTATGGCTACACCTTC	CASSRIGQHNYGYTF
TRBV29-1	TRBJ2-5	TRBD2	16	NA	TGCAGCGTCCTGCCCCCGACTAGCGGGATCTCAGAGACCCAGTACTTC	CSVLPPTSGISETQYF
TRBV12-5	TRBJ2-1	TRBD2	14	NA	TGTGCTAGTGGTTTGGGAGAGACTAGCGGGAGATTGATCTTC	CASGLGETSGRLIF
TRBV6-1	TRBJ1-1	TRBD1	19	NA	TGTGCCAGCAGTGAACGTCTGACAGGGGGCTTCCCTACGAACACTGAAGCTTTCTTT	CASSERLTGGFPTNTEAFF
TRBV7-6	TRBJ1-3	TRBD1	18	NA	TGTGCCAGCAGCCAACAAATGGTGGCTCGGACAGGGGGAAACACCATATATTTT	CASSQQMVARTGGNTIYF
TRBV4-3	TRBJ1-2	TRBD1	17	NA	TGCGCCAGCAGCCAGCAGGACAGGGCCGAAACTAACTATGGCTACACCTTC	CASSQQDRAETNYGYTF
TRBV28	TRBJ2-2	NA	14	NA	TGTGCCAGCCTCTCTAGGGCGGGCACCGGGGAGCTGTTTTTT	CASLSRAGTGELFF
TRBV6-2/TRBV6-3	TRBJ1-5	TRBD1	16	NA	TGTGCCAGCAGCCCACCGGACAGGGTGCGCAATCAGCCCCAGCATTTT	CASSPPDRVRNQPQHF
TRBV30	TRBJ1-3	TRBD1	17	NA	TGTGCCTGGAGTGCCCGAAGACAGGGAAATTCTGGAAACACCATATATTTT	CAWSARRQGNSGNTIYF
TRBV7-2	TRBJ2-3	NA	14	NA	TGTGCCAGCAGCCCCGGCGTCGGGACAGATACGCAGTATTTT	CASSPGVGTDTQYF
TRBV7-8	TRBJ1-1	NA	16	NA	TGTGCCAGCAGCTTAGACATTTTTTCAGATAACACTGAAGCTTTCTTT	CASSLDIFSDNTEAFF
TRBV18	TRBJ2-1	TRBD2	15	NA	TGTGCCAGCTCAACAAGCGGGGTACTGTTTAATGAGCAGTTCTTC	CASSTSGVLFNEQFF
TRBV5-4	TRBJ1-1	TRBD1	15	NA	TGTGCCAGCAGCCCCCGGGACAGCAGTAACACTGAAGCTTTCTTT	CASSPRDSSNTEAFF
TRBV4-3	TRBJ2-7	NA	15	NA	TGCGCCAGCAGCCAAAGCGGCCCAGGGAGGCGCGAGCAGTACTTC	CASSQSGPGRREQYF
TRBV7-2	TRBJ1-4	NA	15	NA	TGTGCCAGCAGCGTGGGACATTCTTCTAATGAAAAACTGTTTTTT	CASSVGHSSNEKLFF
TRBV7-2	TRBJ1-2	NA	13	NA	TGTGCCAGCAGCTTACAAAATAACTATGGCTACACCTTC	CASSLQNNYGYTF
TRBV6-6	TRBJ2-5	TRBD2	16	NA	TGTGCCAGCAGTCTTGGACTAGCAGCCACCCAAGAGACCCAGTACTTC	CASSLGLAATQETQYF
TRBV5-1	TRBJ1-4	NA	14	once	TGCGCCAGCAGCAGGGACATCGAGAGTGAAAAACTGTTTTTT	CASSRDIESEKLFF
TRBV7-2	TRBJ2-7	TRBD1	15	NA	TGTGCCAGCAGCGCCGAGGACAGGAGAGCCTACGAGCAGTACTTC	CASSAEDRRAYEQYF
TRBV6-5	TRBJ2-3	NA	14	NA	TGTGCCAGCAGTTCGCGACAGACCGCAGATACGCAGTATTTT	CASSSRQTADTQYF
TRBV7-9	TRBJ1-1	NA	17	NA	TGTGCCAGCAGCTTAGTTCATAGTGCGGCGGTGAACACTGAAGCTTTCTTT	CASSLVHSAAVNTEAFF
TRBV18	TRBJ1-3	NA	13	NA	TGTGCCAGCTCACCTGGCGGGCCTCCAATGTTGGATTTT	CASSPGGPPMLDF
TRBV2	TRBJ2-7	NA	13	NA	TGTGCCAGCAGTACTTCTTCGTTCTACGAGCAGTACTTC	CASSTSSFYEQYF
TRBV27	TRBJ1-5	TRBD1	16	NA	TGTGCCAGCAGTCCGCCCCCGAGGGGGCGGCAGCAGCCCCAGCATTTT	CASSPPPRGRQQPQHF
TRBV7-2	TRBJ2-3	NA	17	NA	TGTGCCAGCAGCTTAGCTGCTGGGGGGGGGCGCGCGGATACGCAGTATTTT	CASSLAAGGGRADTQYF
TRBV7-9	TRBJ2-2	NA	16	NA	TGTGCCAGCAGCTTATGGAGGGACAGAAACACCGGGGAGCTGTTTTTT	CASSLWRDRNTGELFF
TRBV5-4	TRBJ2-7	NA	15	NA	TGTGCCAGCAGCTCGACGGGGGGCCGTTACTACGAGCAGTACTTC	CASSSTGGRYYEQYF
TRBV11-2	TRBJ2-1	TRBD2	16	NA	TGTGCCAGCAGCCCGAGGCTAGCGGGAGGGAAGGATGAGCAGTTCTTC	CASSPRLAGGKDEQFF
TRBV4-3	TRBJ2-1	NA	14	NA	TGCGCCAGCAGCCAAGTTGGCGTGACTGCCGAGCAGTTCTTC	CASSQVGVTAEQFF
TRBV28	TRBJ1-4	TRBD1	14	once	TGTGCCAGCAGTTTTAACAGGGGACGGGAAAAACTGTTTTTT	CASSFNRGREKLFF
TRBV13	TRBJ1-1	NA	17	NA	TGTGCCAGCAGCGATTTTCAGGGGCCCGTGTTGAACACTGAAGCTTTCTTT	CASSDFQGPVLNTEAFF
TRBV6-2/TRBV6-3	TRBJ2-7	NA	11	NA	TGTGCCAGCAGTTACCTTTACGAGCAGTACTTC	CASSYLYEQYF
TRBV5-4	TRBJ2-4	TRBD2	16	NA	TGTGCCAGCAGCGTGGGACTAGAGAACGCCAAAAACATTCAGTACTTC	CASSVGLENAKNIQYF
TRBV27	TRBJ2-7	TRBD2	14	NA	TGTGCCACCAGTAAGAGCGGACTAGCTTACGAGCAGTACTTC	CATSKSGLAYEQYF
TRBV11-2	TRBJ2-6	NA	17	NA	TGTGCCAGCAGCTTTGGAGGGATGGGCTCTGGGGCCAACGTCCTGACTTTC	CASSFGGMGSGANVLTF
TRBV19	TRBJ1-2	NA	14	NA	TGTGCCAGTACCATCGGCCTCAGGGACTATGGCTACACCTTC	CASTIGLRDYGYTF